This T cell receptor beta chain was identified in a study of cytomegalovirus exposure and HLA in healthy donors. The V end lost 0 bases, the J end lost 5 bases, and 14 bases lay between the germline ends. Germline CDR1 and CDR2: LNHNV and YYDKDF (reference sequence). The length of the CDR3 is 16 residues. The PCR was carried out with 60 Vbeta primers and 13 Jbeta primers. Some clones are missing from TCRdb's copy, which holds only in-frame ones; the method was immunoSEQ multiplex PCR. The sample holds roughly 140,000 clones, 80% seen once. Sample: PBMCs. The sequence was obtained from a man aged 40-50 years in good health and CMV-seronegative. The chain recombines TRBV15 with TRBJ1-5, with TRBD1 as a possible D gene (5 bases). This CDR3 reads CATSRDALGGDQPQHF. CDR3 nucleotides: TGTGCCACCAGCAGAGATGCTCTGGGGGGGGATCAGCCCCAGCATTTT.